This entry describes one TCR beta chain. Germline CDR1 GTSNPN, CDR2 SVGIG (reference sequence). The CDR3 spans 13 residues. Trimming removed 2 bases at V and 2 bases at J, with 7 bases between. This entry belongs to a study of control samples from healthy donors and cancer patients. Sequenced by immunoSEQ multiplex PCR; TCRdb stores in-frame clones only, minus some. Among some 120,000 clones listed, 90% were seen once. Sample: blood. The sequence was collected from a man aged 18 to 35 in good health. The rearrangement uses TRBV30 and TRBJ1-5; D remains ambiguous. CDR3: CAWSQTGNQPQHF. CDR3 nucleotides: TGTGCCTGGAGTCAAACAGGCAATCAGCCCCAGCATTTT.